Following are 21 T cell receptor beta chains from one sample sequenced in a study of T cells in Graves' hyperthyroidism and ophthalmopathy. Researchers amplified the TCR beta CDR3 regions from RNA transcripts. TCR CDR3 regions were first amplified by RT-PCR with HTBI primers. TCRdb passed the multiplex PCR reads through MiXCR, listing each CDR3 protein once. This sample has fewer than 750,000 distinct CDR3 sequences, with 46% found just once. Sequencing was carried out using peripheral blood or thyroid tissue (not recorded which). Source of these receptors: a young woman with Graves' hyperthyroidism.

This clonotype was counted ten times or more. The V gene is TRBV15, the J gene TRBJ2-2; weak D call: TRBD2 (6 bases). The V end was cut by 8 bases, the J end by 4 bases, with 20 bases between. Germline lookup yields CDR1 LNHNV and CDR2 YYDKDF (reference sequence). This CDR3 contains 16 residues. CDR3 in DNA: TGTGCCACCTACCAGGGACGGGAGTATGGCACCGGGGAGCTGTTTTTT. As protein: CATYQGREYGTGELFF.

CDR3 amino acids: CASTSSGQGEAFF. CDR3 DNA: TGTGCCAGCACCTCATCGGGACAGGGTGAAGCTTTCTTT. The chain recombines TRBV12-3 or TRBV12-4 with TRBJ1-1; 9 positions match TRBD1. V lost 7 bases, J lost 7 bases, and 7 bases stayed unmatched. This CDR3 has 13 residues.

This clonotype was detected only a few times. This rearrangement joins TRBV7-9 to TRBJ2-5; possibly TRBD2 for D (5 bases). The end of the DNA aligns better with TRBJ2-1, so the J call may be wrong. This CDR3 comprises 12 residues. Germline V gives CDR1 SEHNR, CDR2 FQNEAQ (reference sequence). As DNA, the CDR3 is TGTGCCAGCAGCCCCGGTCAGCGGAGTCAGTTCTTC. This sequence encodes CASSPGQRSQFF.

This clonotype was seen ten or more times. V gene TRBV2 combines with J gene TRBJ1-5; D remains ambiguous. This CDR3 is 16 amino acids long. The V end lost 1 base, the J end lost 0 bases, and 10 bases lay between the germline ends. Per the germline V gene, CDR1 is SNHLY and CDR2 is FYNNEI. DNA for the CDR3: TGTGCCAGCAGTGAAGGGCTGCGATATAGCAATCAGCCCCAGCATTTT. Translation: CASSEGLRYSNQPQHF.

This clonotype was observed at least ten times. The chain employs TRBV11-2 and TRBJ1-1; the D gene is possibly TRBD1 (5 bases). Germline-derived CDR1 and CDR2 are SGHAT and FQNNGV. The germline V and J ends were trimmed by 3 bases and 3 bases, with 11 bases remaining between them. The CDR3 consists of 14 residues. The CDR3 DNA reads TGTGCCAGCAGCTTCTGGGGCGGACACACTGAAGCTTTCTTT. Encoded protein: CASSFWGGHTEAFF.

Ten or more counts support this clonotype. The chain combines TRBV7-3 with TRBJ1-6, with D perhaps TRBD1 (5 bases). This CDR3 spans 16 amino acids. With 5 bases removed from V and 4 bases from J, the gap between germline ends came to 15 bases. Germline CDR1 reads SGHTA; CDR2 reads FQGTGA. The DNA of the CDR3 is TGTGCCAGCAGCCTGGTAGGAGGGGTGTATAATTCACCCCTCCACTTT. This codes for CASSLVGGVYNSPLHF.

In its sample, this clonotype was seen many times. This rearrangement joins TRBV15 to TRBJ2-2; D may be TRBD2 (7 bases). Between the trimmed V and J ends, which lost 3 bases and 6 bases, there was a span of 23 bases. This CDR3 contains 18 residues. Per the germline V gene, CDR1 is LNHNV and CDR2 is YYDKDF (reference sequence). CDR3 residues: CATSRSVRTRGIPGELFF. CDR3 nucleotides: TGTGCCACCAGCAGGAGTGTCCGGACTAGGGGGATCCCCGGGGAGCTGTTTTTT.

As to this clonotype: With a much larger clone just one base away, this may be a read error. The chain employs TRBV28 and TRBJ1-2, with unresolved D. CDR1 is MDHEN, CDR2 SYDVKM, per germline. The CDR3 is 16 amino acids. CDR3 DNA sequence: TGTGCCAGCTGTTTAGGGTTACGGCAGGCGGGCTATGGCTACACCTTC. Its protein is CASCLGLRQAGYGYTF.

A few counts support this clonotype. J is TRBJ2-7 and V is TRBV6-2 or TRBV6-3; perhaps TRBD1 as D (6 bases). Germline values: CDR1 MNHEY, CDR2 SVGEGT. Trimming took off 2 bases at V and 0 bases at J, with 14 bases between the two ends. The CDR3 length is 16 residues. CDR3 sequence reads: CASSYPGTPLSYEQYF. DNA for the CDR3: TGTGCCAGCAGTTACCCCGGGACACCCCTCTCCTACGAGCAGTACTTC.

This chain links TRBV6-6 with TRBJ2-3, with no clear D. The CDR3 has 18 amino acids. CDR1 and CDR2 from the germline V gene are MNHNY and SVGAGI (reference sequence). Trimming took 4 bases from V and 5 from J, leaving 25 bases between them. The CDR3 protein is CASSSFPRPRQWGDTQYF. The DNA for the CDR3 is TGTGCCAGCAGTTCTTTTCCTCGCCCCAGGCAGTGGGGAGATACGCAGTATTTT.

This clonotype was picked up many times. J is TRBJ2-3 and V is TRBV2, with D perhaps matching TRBD2 (5 bases). V shed 6 bases and J shed 3 bases, with 16 bases lying between them. In germline, CDR1 is SNHLY, CDR2 FYNNEI. CDR3 length: 15 amino acids. The CDR3 DNA reads TGTGCCAGCAGAGACCAGCTAGCTAATACAGATACGCAGTATTTT. Its protein is CASRDQLANTDTQYF.

The chain is built from TRBV9 and TRBJ2-3, with a tentative D call TRBD1 (6 bases). This CDR3 region has 16 residues. Trimming removed 0 bases from V and 4 bases from J, with 15 bases in between. Germline V gene lookup returns CDR1 SGDLS and CDR2 YYNGEE. CDR3 residues: CASSVDLRGGADTQYF. CDR3 coding DNA: TGTGCCAGCAGCGTAGACCTCAGGGGTGGGGCAGATACGCAGTATTTT.

This clonotype was found a few times. The rearrangement joins TRBV29-1 to TRBJ2-7; D call uncertain. CDR1 is SQVTM, CDR2 ANQGSEA, per germline. The CDR3 consists of 13 residues. The V end was cut by 5 bases, the J end by 0 bases, with 11 bases between. The CDR3 protein is CSVRLPPSYEQYF. CDR3 nucleotides: TGCAGCGTTCGACTCCCCCCCTCCTACGAGCAGTACTTC.

This rearrangement joins TRBV11-1 to TRBJ1-6; 7 nucleotides line up with TRBD1. CDR3 length: 16 amino acids. The V segment lost 4 bases and the J segment 7 bases; nucleotides outside the gene matches: 10. Germline-derived CDR1 and CDR2 are SGHAT and FQDESV (reference sequence). This CDR3 reads CASSSRGTEVNSPLHF. Here the CDR3 DNA reads TGTGCCAGCAGCTCAAGGGGGACAGAGGTGAATTCACCCCTCCACTTT. Full variable domain (remainder filled in from reference TRBV11-1 and TRBJ1-6): EAEVAQSPRYKITEKSQAVAFWCDPISGHATLYWYRQILGQGPELLVQFQDESVVDDSQLPKDRFSAERLKGVDSTLKIQPAELGDSAMYLCASSSRGTEVNSPLHFGNGTRLTVT.

This clonotype showed up many times. The chain uses TRBV11-3 and TRBJ1-5; no firm D call. CDR3 length: 13 residues. Trimming removed 2 bases at V and 4 bases at J, with 6 bases between. From germline, CDR1 is SGHNT and CDR2 YENEEA. CDR3 coding DNA: TGTGCCAGCAGCTTAAATCGGAATCAGCCCCAGCATTTT. Amino acids: CASSLNRNQPQHF.

This chain uses TRBV7-2 with TRBJ1-1, with D perhaps TRBD1 (5 bases). Germline-derived CDR1 and CDR2 are SGHTA and FQGNSA. The CDR3 covers 8 residues. CDR3: CATGGAFF. CDR3 DNA: TGTGCTACCGGGGGAGCTTTCTTT.

This clonotype showed up many times. The genes are TRBV19 and TRBJ2-7, with D tentatively TRBD1 (5 bases). This CDR3 region has 14 residues. The V and J ends lost 5 bases and 2 bases respectively, with 13 bases between them. Germline assignment: CDR1 LNHDA and CDR2 SQIVND (reference sequence). For the CDR3, the DNA is TGTGCCAGTAGTTTCGGACACGGAGCCTACGAGCAGTACTTC. Translating gives CASSFGHGAYEQYF.

This clonotype was detected a few times. The rearrangement uses TRBV29-1 and TRBJ1-2, with 12 bases matching TRBD1. Germline values: CDR1 SQVTM, CDR2 ANQGSEA. The CDR3 is 11 residues long. CDR3 region: CSIAGTGGNTF. In nucleotides, the CDR3 is TGCAGTATTGCCGGGACAGGGGGCAACACCTTC.

This clonotype was seen ten or more times. The chain has TRBV5-1 and TRBJ2-2; weak D call: TRBD1 (6 bases). The CDR3 is made up of 15 amino acids. The V gene's germline CDR1 is SGHRS and CDR2 YFSETQ. Trimming removed 0 bases at V and 7 bases at J, with 13 bases between. CDR3 loop: CASSLVAGAHGELFF. CDR3 in DNA: TGCGCCAGCAGCTTGGTGGCAGGGGCGCACGGGGAGCTGTTTTTT.

Only a few counts were recorded for this clonotype. The chain joins TRBV2 to TRBJ2-7; D possibly uses TRBD1 or TRBD2 (5 bases each). Trimming shortened V by 4 bases and J by 12 bases, and 16 bases separated the two germline ends. Germline V gives CDR1 SNHLY, CDR2 FYNNEI. CDR3 length equals 12 residues. CDR3 sequence reads: CASSVVGTPLYF. The CDR3 nucleotides are TGTGCCAGCAGTGTTGTCGGGACCCCCCTGTACTTC.

The chain is built from TRBV12-3 or TRBV12-4 and TRBJ1-5; 7 bases line up with TRBD1. After removal of 11 bases from V and 0 bases from J, the junction contained 22 bases not matched to a gene. The CDR3 loop spans 19 amino acids. CDR3 in amino acids: CAGFPTLRQGLFSNQPQHF. The CDR3 bases are TGTGCCGGCTTTCCGACCCTCCGACAGGGACTCTTTAGCAATCAGCCCCAGCATTTT.